A selection of T cell receptor beta chains follows, all from one sample in a study of T cells in Graves' hyperthyroidism and ophthalmopathy. TCRdb used MiXCR to reprocess the multiplex PCR reads, holding one entry per CDR3 protein. The table includes hundreds of thousands of distinct CDR3 sequences, 11% to 15% detected once. Sequencing was carried out using blood. These receptors all stem from a woman in her twenties or thirties with Graves' hyperthyroidism that later progressed to Graves' ophthalmopathy. Each CDR3 is given with its conserved first and last residue. The D gene is left open where the match is weak. For some rows the clone size is stated as once, few or many, or as a class when expanded; others skip it.

d_gene	v_gene	abundance	j_gene	CDR3nt	CDR3aa
TRBD2	TRBV29-1	many	TRBJ2-3	TGCAGCGTTCACCCGACTAGCGGGAAGTGGGGTTCAGATACGCAGTATTTT	CSVHPTSGKWGSDTQYF
NA	TRBV29-1	NA	TRBJ2-3	TGCAGCGTTGAGCTGGCGGGGTATACGCAGTATTTT	CSVELAGYTQYF
NA	TRBV29-1	NA	TRBJ1-5	TGCAGCGTTGAAGGGGCAGGGCATCAGCCCCAGCATTTT	CSVEGAGHQPQHF
TRBD1	TRBV4-1	few	TRBJ2-7	TGCGCCAGCAGCCAAGGTGGGACAGGGTGGTACGAGCAGTACTTC	CASSQGGTGWYEQYF
NA	TRBV6-6	NA	TRBJ1-5	TGTGCCAGCAGTTACCTCGGCAAAGGTAGCAATCAGCCCCAGCATTTT	CASSYLGKGSNQPQHF
TRBD1	TRBV12-3/TRBV12-4	many	TRBJ1-2	TGTGCCAGCAGTTTATCCGGCAGGGGGAACTATGGCTACACCTTC	CASSLSGRGNYGYTF
TRBD1	TRBV30	many	TRBJ1-4	TGTGCCTGGAGAAGGTGGGGGACAGGCCCTCGGGGTGAAAAACTGTTTTTT	CAWRRWGTGPRGEKLFF
NA	TRBV2	many	TRBJ2-1	TGTGCCAGCATAAGGGGCGGCTACAATGAGCAGTTCTTC	CASIRGGYNEQFF
TRBD2	TRBV29-1	NA	TRBJ2-5	TGCAGCGCCCGAAAGGGGGCTAGCGGGAGGGTAGAGACCCAGTACTTC	CSARKGASGRVETQYF
NA	TRBV5-8	many	TRBJ1-5	TGTGCCAGCAGCCCCGGTCATGGGGGGGACGGTCAGCCCCAGCATTTT	CASSPGHGGDGQPQHF
NA	TRBV9	many	TRBJ2-7	TGTGCCAGCAGCGCCAGGGGCGATAGCTCCTACGAGCAGTACTTC	CASSARGDSSYEQYF
NA	TRBV4-3	NA	TRBJ2-5	TGCGCCAGCAGCCAAGATCGCGGAGAGCAAGAGACCCAGTACTTC	CASSQDRGEQETQYF
NA	TRBV4-2	NA	TRBJ2-7	TGTGCCAGCAGCCAAGTAAGCGCTTCCACTCGCTACGAGCAGTACTTC	CASSQVSASTRYEQYF
TRBD2	TRBV7-9	many	TRBJ2-1	TGTGCCAGCAGCCCACGACTAGCGGGAGGTTCCTACAATGAGCAGTTCTTC	CASSPRLAGGSYNEQFF
TRBD2	TRBV5-1	NA	TRBJ2-1	TGCGCCAGCAGCTTGGTAGTAGCGGGAGGGCCGGGCAATGGGCAGTTCTTC	CASSLVVAGGPGNGQFF
NA	TRBV20-1	many	TRBJ2-1	TGCAGTGCTATTTTGATAGGACTTAACAATGAGCAGTTCTTC	CSAILIGLNNEQFF
NA	TRBV11-2	many	TRBJ2-7	TGTGCCAGCACAAGGGCGGGGGCTAGCTCCTACGAGCAGTACTTC	CASTRAGASSYEQYF
TRBD1	TRBV6-2/TRBV6-3	NA	TRBJ1-5	TGTGCCAGCACTATACAGGGGGGCAATCAGCCCCAGCATTTT	CASTIQGGNQPQHF
NA	TRBV2	many	TRBJ2-7	TGTGCCAGCAGTGGGTCCGAGGCCCTCTACGAGCAGTACTTC	CASSGSEALYEQYF
NA	TRBV6-1	many	TRBJ2-7	TGTGCCAGCAGACGAGCCGGGACATCTTCCTACGAGCAGTACTTC	CASRRAGTSSYEQYF
TRBD2	TRBV29-1	few	TRBJ2-2	TGCAGCGCCGGACTAGCGGGAGTTACCGGGGAGCTGTTTTTT	CSAGLAGVTGELFF
TRBD1	TRBV12-3/TRBV12-4	many	TRBJ2-3	TGTGCCAGCCGTCCGACAGGGGGCATCTCAGATACGCAGTATTTT	CASRPTGGISDTQYF
NA	TRBV19	NA	TRBJ2-1	TGTGCCAGTAGTATAGAACGCGGGAAGTACTACAATGAGCAGTTCTTC	CASSIERGKYYNEQFF
NA	TRBV28	many	TRBJ1-4	TGTGCCAGCAGTTTTCTAGGGCAGACTAATGAAAAACTGTTTTTT	CASSFLGQTNEKLFF
TRBD1	TRBV12-3/TRBV12-4	NA	TRBJ2-5	TGTTCTCGCAGTTCACAACCGGACAGGGGAGGGAGCCAGTACTTC	CSRSSQPDRGGSQYF
TRBD1	TRBV20-1	many	TRBJ2-5	TGCAGTGCTAGAGAGAGGACAGGCGTCCAAGAGACCCAGTACTTC	CSARERTGVQETQYF
NA	TRBV3-1	many	TRBJ2-5	TGTGCCAGCAGCCAAGAACTTCCGGGAGAAGAGACCCAGTACTTC	CASSQELPGEETQYF
TRBD2	TRBV19	many	TRBJ2-7	TGTGCCAGTAGTAAAAGCGGGAGCTTGTACGAGCAGTACTTC	CASSKSGSLYEQYF
TRBD2	TRBV28	many	TRBJ2-5	TGTGCCAGCAGGGGACTAGCAGAAGAGACCCAGTACTTC	CASRGLAEETQYF
NA	TRBV19	many	TRBJ1-3	TGTGCCAGTACCCGGGACAACCCTCCCTCTGGAAACACCATATATTTT	CASTRDNPPSGNTIYF
NA	TRBV3-1	many	TRBJ1-6	TGTGCCAGCAGCCAAGGAAAGGGTTCACCCCTCCACTTT	CASSQGKGSPLHF
NA	TRBV7-9	few	TRBJ1-4	TGTGCCAGCAGACCCGATGGTGGGGCTAATGAAAAACTGTTTTTT	CASRPDGGANEKLFF
NA	TRBV7-9	many	TRBJ1-2	TGTGCCAGCAGCTTAATCGGGGAGGCGTATCATGGCTACACCTTC	CASSLIGEAYHGYTF
NA	TRBV28	NA	TRBJ2-7	TGTGCCAGCAGGGGCGGGACAGTAGGGCGCGAGCAGTACTTC	CASRGGTVGREQYF
NA	TRBV18	NA	TRBJ1-2	TGTGCCAGCTCGCCTACGGGACGGCCTGAATTTGATGGCTACACCTTC	CASSPTGRPEFDGYTF
NA	TRBV28	NA	TRBJ2-1	TGTGCCAGCAGTTTGTCGCCTACCAATGAGCAGTTCTTC	CASSLSPTNEQFF
NA	TRBV27	many	TRBJ1-1	TGTGCCAGCAAGGGTCGCAGTCGCTCATCATCCAAGAGCACTGAAGCTTTCTTT	CASKGRSRSSSKSTEAFF
NA	TRBV10-3	NA	TRBJ1-1	TGTGCCATCAGTGGGACACCTTACCGGGCTTTCTTT	CAISGTPYRAFF
NA	TRBV6-5	NA	TRBJ1-1	TGTGCCAGCAGTTACATCGGGGGATGGGGGAACACTGAAGCTTTCTTT	CASSYIGGWGNTEAFF
NA	TRBV7-2	many	TRBJ2-5	TGTGCCAGCAGCTCAGTCGTAAAAGAGACCCAGTACTTC	CASSSVVKETQYF
TRBD2	TRBV20-1	many	TRBJ2-3	TGCAGTGCGACAACGACTAGCGGGCCCAGTGATACGCAGTATTTT	CSATTTSGPSDTQYF
NA	TRBV27	many	TRBJ1-1	TGTGCCAGTAGTAGCGGACGGTTGAACACTGAAGCTTTCTTT	CASSSGRLNTEAFF
NA	TRBV5-6	few	TRBJ1-1	TGTGCCAGCAGCTGGTGGACGGACTCTGAAGCTTTCTTT	CASSWWTDSEAFF
TRBD2	TRBV6-1	few	TRBJ2-2	TGTGCCAGCAGTGAAGCCCCCGGGACTAGCGGGACCGGGGAGCTGTTTTTT	CASSEAPGTSGTGELFF
NA	TRBV5-8	NA	TRBJ1-2	TGTGCCAGCAGCTTGGACCGGGCGAAGTATGGCTACACCTTC	CASSLDRAKYGYTF
NA	TRBV30	many	TRBJ1-1	TGTGCCGGCTCAGAAATTAGTGGCACTGAAGCTTTCTTT	CAGSEISGTEAFF
TRBD1	TRBV11-3	many	TRBJ1-5	TGTGCCAGCAGCTCGGGACAGCCGAATCAGCCCCAGCATTTT	CASSSGQPNQPQHF
TRBD1	TRBV28	many	TRBJ2-7	TGTGCCAGCAGCAAGGTGGGGACAGGGATCTACGAGCAGTACTTC	CASSKVGTGIYEQYF
NA	TRBV2	many	TRBJ1-1	TGTGCCACTCAAGGGGGAGGGAACACTGAAGCTTTCTTT	CATQGGGNTEAFF
TRBD1	TRBV28	many	TRBJ1-2	TGTGCCAGCAGTTTGGGACAGGGAAGGGGCTACACCTTC	CASSLGQGRGYTF
TRBD1	TRBV27	many	TRBJ1-2	TGTGCCAGCAGCTTCACAGGGGACGACTATGGCTACACCTTC	CASSFTGDDYGYTF
NA	TRBV11-2	many	TRBJ2-1	TGTGCCAGCAGCAACGGACGAGGGTACAATGAGCAGTTCTTC	CASSNGRGYNEQFF
TRBD2	TRBV2	many	TRBJ2-1	TGTGCCAGTCTAGCGGGAGTGTCCTACAATGAGCAGTTCTTC	CASLAGVSYNEQFF